This T cell receptor beta chain came from a study of blood T cell repertoires in COVID-19. Study as a whole: COVID-19 samples collected from the United States, Italy and Spain covered acute and convalescent phases.

Seattle enrolled patients during active infection and tracked them longitudinally. In the original processing: Estimated nucleated cell counts came from reference gene primer amplification. Using immunoSEQ multiplex PCR, the repertoire was profiled, and TCRdb retains in-frame clones only, with some absent. V and J calls and clone size come straight from that table; D and trimming were deduced from the DNA. Among roughly 300,000 clones listed, roughly 83% were seen once. This clone was recorded once. The CDR3 covers 16 residues. CDR1 and CDR2 (germline): MNHEY, SVGAGI. V lost 0 bases, J lost 5 bases, and 16 bases lay in between.

V and J are TRBV6-5 and TRBJ2-5; D perhaps matches TRBD2 (7 bases). The sequenced material came from peripheral blood. The source is a human donor with COVID-19, enrolled during active disease. The donor label of this sample is uncertain. CDR3 in amino acids: CASSYSGGRTGETQYF. CDR3 DNA sequence: TGTGCCAGCAGTTACTCGGGGGGGCGGACCGGGGAGACCCAGTACTTC.